The source of this TCR beta chain is a study of T cells in Graves' hyperthyroidism and ophthalmopathy (dated 2019 in TCRdb). With respect to the entire study: Peripheral blood samples were taken at initial diagnosis, before any treatment was given. TCR V-J signatures able to tell the groups apart were searched for in a discovery cohort of 90 to 100 patients, of whom 43 had Graves' ophthalmopathy and around 56 had stable Graves' hyperthyroidism. An independent validation cohort of 18 to 20 hyperthyroidism patients and 15 or so patients who later progressed to ophthalmopathy tested prospective prediction of ophthalmopathy. The 90 or so discovery patients were randomly split 7:3 into training and test sets. The study also compared thyroid tissue and blood T-cell repertoires from roughly 6 Graves' hyperthyroidism patients. After sampling, hyperthyroidism patients received methimazole starting at 30 mg daily, and ophthalmopathy patients received high-dose intravenous methylprednisolone. According to the paper, TCR Vbeta CDR3 sequencing was carried out on around 140 peripheral blood samples, which came from over 40 ophthalmopathy, fewer than 80 hyperthyroidism and approximately 17 progressor patients.

The sample holds many counts of this clonotype. Its antigen is unknown. No base qualities exist here, and no much larger clone lies one base off it. Beyond this particular receptor, the publication reports: No statistical method was used to set the sample size in advance, and investigators knew the group allocation. Ophthalmopathy was separated from stable hyperthyroidism by a 13 V-J signature model, with around 90% sensitivity and about 81% specificity obtained in cross-validation and 80%/75% obtained in testing. In validation, the model predicted progression to ophthalmopathy a median of about 6 months before onset, with approximately 68% sensitivity and 72.22% specificity. Most expanded thyroid clonotypes (frequency above 0.001) were also detected in blood, suggesting blood repertoires may reflect thyroid immune responses.

Germline trimming amounts to 4 bases on V and 5 bases on J, with 8 as the count of junction bases outside the gene matches. Taken from cysteine to phenylalanine, the CDR3 has 15 residues. Of the read, only the CDR3 DNA is kept; its 45 bases are in frame from base 1. The germline V gene gives CDR1 as KGHDR and CDR2 as SFDVKD. In the ophthalmopathy patients, disease was moderately to severely active, with a Clinical Activity Score of 3 or more, a NOSPECS grade of 4 or more, and a duration of less than 3 months. Any patient with an uncontrolled infection, another autoimmune disease, pregnancy or lactation was excluded. Diagnoses were based on clinical symptoms, serum thyroxine and TRAb, thyroid ultrasound and orbital computed tomography. PBMCs were separated from about 10 ml of fresh peripheral blood using Ficoll-Paque density gradient centrifugation. Total RNA was extracted with Trizol reagent, and quality was checked on an Agilent 2100 Bioanalyzer.

The TCR beta CDR3 regions were amplified from the RNA transcripts. The first round of RT-PCR for the TCR CDR3 was performed with the HTBI primer set and the Qiagen OneStep RT-PCR kit. A second multiplex PCR round built the libraries, followed by size selection and purification. Paired-end sequencing of the libraries was performed with 100 bp reads on an Illumina HiSeq2000. The source study handled its data this way. SOAPnuke was used to process the raw data, throwing out any read that contained adapters or uncalled bases, had a mean Phred below 15, or lacked an exact constant-primer or identifier match. High-quality paired reads were merged using COPE v1.2.5, and each unique nucleotide sequence was defined as a clonotype. MiTCR v1.1 was used to align the clonotypes against IMGT TRBV, TRBD and TRBJ reference segments. Only V-J combinations with frequency above 0.0001, covering 99% to 99.2% of repertoires, were analysed. A TCS score was defined as the ratio between F50 (clonal expansion) and ExV (chaos), using BLOSUM62-based TCRdist between CDR3 peptides within each V-J. Welch's t-statistics and random forest reduced 450 to 600 V-J features to some 14, which were used in a naive Bayes classifier (R e1071). The public reads were reprocessed in TCRdb via fastp at Q25 and MiXCR, keeping in-frame beta chains. Rows matching on CDR3 protein sequence are summarized as one entry with the most common DNA and genes. These V and J calls rely on TCRdb rather than the paper's analysis. The sample has a few hundred thousand distinct CDR3 sequences on record, roughly 13% of them singletons. 34% of the sample is in the top ten clones.

Sequencing was performed on blood. The sequence was obtained from a middle-aged woman with Graves' ophthalmopathy. The chain couples TRBV24-1 to TRBJ2-7; 9 junctional bases match TRBD1. The CDR3 protein is CATSDQGQGYHEQYF. The DNA sequence is as follows: TGTGCCACCAGTGACCAGGGACAGGGATACCACGAGCAGTACTTC.